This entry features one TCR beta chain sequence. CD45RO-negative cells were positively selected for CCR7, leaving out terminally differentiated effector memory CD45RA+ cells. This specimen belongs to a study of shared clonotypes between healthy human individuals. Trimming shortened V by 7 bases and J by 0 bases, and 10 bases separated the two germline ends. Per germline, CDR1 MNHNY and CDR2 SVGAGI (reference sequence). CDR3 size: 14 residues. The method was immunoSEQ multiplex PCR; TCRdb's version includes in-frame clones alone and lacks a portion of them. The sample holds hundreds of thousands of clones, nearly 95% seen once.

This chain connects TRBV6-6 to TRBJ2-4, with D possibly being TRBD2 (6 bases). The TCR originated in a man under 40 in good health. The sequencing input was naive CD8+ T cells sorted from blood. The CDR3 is CASMGGPAKNIQYF. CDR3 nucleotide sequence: TGTGCCAGCATGGGGGGTCCAGCCAAAAACATTCAGTACTTC.